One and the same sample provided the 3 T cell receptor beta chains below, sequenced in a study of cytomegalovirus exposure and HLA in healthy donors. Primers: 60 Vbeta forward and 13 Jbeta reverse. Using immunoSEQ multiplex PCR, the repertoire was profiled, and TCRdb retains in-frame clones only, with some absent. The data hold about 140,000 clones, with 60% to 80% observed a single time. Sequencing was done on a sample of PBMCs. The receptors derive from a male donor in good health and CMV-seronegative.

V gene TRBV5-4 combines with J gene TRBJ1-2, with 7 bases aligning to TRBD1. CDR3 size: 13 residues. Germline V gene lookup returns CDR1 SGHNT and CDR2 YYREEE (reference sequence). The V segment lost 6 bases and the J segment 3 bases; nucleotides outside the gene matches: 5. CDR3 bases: TGTGCCAGCACCTTCGGGACAGACTATGGCTACACCTTC. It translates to CASTFGTDYGYTF.

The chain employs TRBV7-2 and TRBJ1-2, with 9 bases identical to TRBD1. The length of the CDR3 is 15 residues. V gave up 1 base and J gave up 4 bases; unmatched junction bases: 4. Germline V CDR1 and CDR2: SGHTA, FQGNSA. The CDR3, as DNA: TGTGCCAGCAGCTTAGTACAGGGGGCCGGCTATGGCTACACCTTC. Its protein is CASSLVQGAGYGYTF.

In DNA form, the CDR3 reads TGCGCCAGCAGCCAATTCGGGACACACAATGAGCAGTTCTTC. It is translated as CASSQFGTHNEQFF. J is TRBJ2-1 and V is TRBV4-1; D may be TRBD1 (6 bases). The CDR3 is 14 residues long. Germline CDR1 reads MGHRA; CDR2 reads YSYEKL. With 2 bases removed from V and 5 bases from J, the gap between germline ends came to 10 bases.